The entry below describes one T cell receptor beta chain. Antigen specificity is unknown. This sample was taken from a study of T-cell memory formation after mild COVID-19. Study context: Each donor largely had its own TCR clusters. General study points: Largely, contracting CD4+ clones fell within CM and EM, and contracting CD8+ clones within EMRA. Second-wave clones reaching peak frequency on day 37 lacked confirmed SARS-CoV-2 specificity. Researchers found some responding clones in pre-infection memory, a sign that cross-reactive memory joined.

TCRdb re-called the 5' RACE reads through MiXCR, storing one row per CDR3 protein. This sample has about 360,000 distinct CDR3 sequences; 10% to 15% occur once, and the top ten carry about 22%. Germline values: CDR1 SNHLY, CDR2 FYNNEI. This CDR3 has 14 amino acids. V lost 4 bases, J lost 3 bases, and 9 bases lay in between. This sequence joins TRBV2 and TRBJ2-2, with D tentatively TRBD1 (5 bases). The clonotype originates from a man between 18 and 29 years old who had mild COVID-19 (a few samples of this study predate the infection). Cell type and time point are not known. The sequencing input was PBMCs or a T cell subset sorted from them (not recorded which). CDR3 in DNA: TGTGCCAGCAGTGGGCAGGGTGACACCGGGGAGCTGTTTTTT. It codes for CASSGQGDTGELFF.